This TCR beta chain was sequenced during a study of kidney transplant recipient with SARS-CoV-2 infection. In TCRdb, the reads were re-called with MiXCR into one record per CDR3 protein. The sample lists 200,000 to 300,000 distinct CDR3 sequences, 29% seen once, with roughly 7% in the top ten. This receptor was obtained from a male patient between 25 and 40 years old who had COVID-19 and was a kidney transplant recipient. Some T cells may be graft donor cells. This specimen was a blood sample, taken at baseline and between days 110 and 120 from a kidney transplant recipient.

CDR3 sequence reads: CASSPGSKNIQYF. The CDR3 coding sequence is TGTGCCAGCTCACCAGGGTCCAAAAACATTCAGTACTTC. The V and J genes are TRBV18 and TRBJ2-4; unclear D gene. CDR1 and CDR2 from the germline V gene are KGHSH and LQKENI. V was trimmed by 2 bases and J by 2 bases, leaving 4 bases between them. The CDR3 runs 13 residues.